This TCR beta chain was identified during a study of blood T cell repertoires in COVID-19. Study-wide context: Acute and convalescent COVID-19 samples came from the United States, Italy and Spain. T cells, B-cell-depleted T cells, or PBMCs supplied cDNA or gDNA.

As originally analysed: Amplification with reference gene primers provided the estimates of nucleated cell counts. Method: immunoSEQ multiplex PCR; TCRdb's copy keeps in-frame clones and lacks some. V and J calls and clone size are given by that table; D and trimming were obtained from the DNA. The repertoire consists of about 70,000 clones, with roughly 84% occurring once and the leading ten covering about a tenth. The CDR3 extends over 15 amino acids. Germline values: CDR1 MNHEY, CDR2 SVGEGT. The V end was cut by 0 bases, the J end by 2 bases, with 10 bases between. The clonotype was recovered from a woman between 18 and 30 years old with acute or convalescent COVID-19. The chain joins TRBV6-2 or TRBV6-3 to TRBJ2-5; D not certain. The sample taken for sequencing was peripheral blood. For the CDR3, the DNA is TGTGCCAGCAGTTACTCGAAGTGGCCTCAAGAGACCCAGTACTTC. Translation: CASSYSKWPQETQYF.